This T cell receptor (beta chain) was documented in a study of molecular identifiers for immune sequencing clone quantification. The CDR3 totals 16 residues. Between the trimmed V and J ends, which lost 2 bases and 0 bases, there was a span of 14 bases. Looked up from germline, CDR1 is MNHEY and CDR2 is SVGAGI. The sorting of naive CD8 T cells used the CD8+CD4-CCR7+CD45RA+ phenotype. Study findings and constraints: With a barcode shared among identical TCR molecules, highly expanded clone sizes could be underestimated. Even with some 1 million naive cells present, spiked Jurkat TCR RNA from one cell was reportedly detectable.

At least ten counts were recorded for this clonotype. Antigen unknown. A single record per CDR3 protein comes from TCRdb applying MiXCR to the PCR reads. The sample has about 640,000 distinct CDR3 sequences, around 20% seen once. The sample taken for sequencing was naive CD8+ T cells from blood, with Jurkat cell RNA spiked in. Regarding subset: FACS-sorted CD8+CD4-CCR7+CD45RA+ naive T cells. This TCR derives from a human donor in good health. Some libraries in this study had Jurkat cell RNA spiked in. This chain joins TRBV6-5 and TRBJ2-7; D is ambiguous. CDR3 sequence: CASSYGLRTSSYEQYF. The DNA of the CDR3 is TGTGCCAGCAGTTACGGGCTGCGGACGAGCTCCTACGAGCAGTACTTC.